What follows are 6 T cell receptor beta chains derived from one specimen sequenced in a study of cytomegalovirus exposure and HLA in healthy donors. A multiplex PCR was run with 60 Vbeta primers and 13 Jbeta primers. The data were produced by immunoSEQ multiplex PCR, yet TCRdb's version contains in-frame clones alone and is incomplete. The profile shows 140,000 or so clones, about 75% of them singletons. The sample was PBMCs. The receptors come from a man aged 55-75 years in good health and CMV-seronegative.

This chain joins TRBV5-6 and TRBJ2-1; 15 nucleotides match TRBD2. V trimming: 2 bases; J trimming: 0 bases; junction bases outside the gene matches: 6. Per germline, CDR1 SGHDT and CDR2 YYEEEE. CDR3 length: 19 amino acids. The CDR3 DNA follows: TGTGCCAGCAGCTTCCGGACTAGCGGGAGGGCATCCTCCTACAATGAGCAGTTCTTC. It yields the protein CASSFRTSGRASSYNEQFF.

This clone has just one count. The V and J genes are TRBV4-1 and TRBJ1-5; no definite D call. Trimming removed 4 bases at V and 0 bases at J, with 10 bases between. Germline V CDR1 and CDR2: MGHRA, YSYEKL. This CDR3 spans 15 amino acids. CDR3 coding DNA: TGCGCCAGCAGCCCTATTGAACGTAGCAATCAGCCCCAGCATTTT. This codes for CASSPIERSNQPQHF.

This clone appeared a few times. The rearrangement uses TRBV7-2 and TRBJ2-3; TRBD2 matches at 13 bases. The germline V gene has CDR1 SGHTA and CDR2 FQGNSA. V shed 3 bases and J 4 bases; nucleotides not matched to a gene: 1. This CDR3 has 15 amino acids. CDR3 nucleotide sequence: TGTGCCAGCAGCTTTGGACTAGCGGGAGCAGATACGCAGTATTTT. Encoded protein: CASSFGLAGADTQYF.

This clone occurred a few times. The rearrangement joins TRBV11-1 to TRBJ1-1; weak D call: TRBD1 (6 bases). V lost 4 bases to trimming and J lost 4 bases, with 13 bases between them. CDR1 and CDR2 (germline): SGHAT, FQDESV (reference sequence). This CDR3 is built from 14 residues. CDR3 DNA sequence: TGTGCCAGCAGCTCAGAGGGGACAATCACTGAAGCTTTCTTT. Translation: CASSSEGTITEAFF.

The chain combines TRBV13 with TRBJ2-6; possible D gene TRBD1, 6 bases. The germline CDR1 and CDR2 sequences are PRHDT and FYEKMQ (reference sequence). Trimming removed 4 bases from V and 4 bases from J, with 11 bases in between. CDR3 length: 15 residues. The DNA for the CDR3 is TGTGCCAGCAGCTCCAGGGGTACCGGGGCCAACGTCCTGACTTTC. This encodes CASSSRGTGANVLTF.

In DNA, the CDR3 is TGCGCCAGCAGCTCGCCGGGTCAAGAGACCCAGTACTTC. Translation gives CASSSPGQETQYF. The genes are TRBV5-1 and TRBJ2-5; D is unclear. Germline V gene data show CDR1 as SGHRS and CDR2 as YFSETQ. The CDR3 is 13 amino acids. V was trimmed by 3 bases and J by 2 bases, leaving 8 bases between them.